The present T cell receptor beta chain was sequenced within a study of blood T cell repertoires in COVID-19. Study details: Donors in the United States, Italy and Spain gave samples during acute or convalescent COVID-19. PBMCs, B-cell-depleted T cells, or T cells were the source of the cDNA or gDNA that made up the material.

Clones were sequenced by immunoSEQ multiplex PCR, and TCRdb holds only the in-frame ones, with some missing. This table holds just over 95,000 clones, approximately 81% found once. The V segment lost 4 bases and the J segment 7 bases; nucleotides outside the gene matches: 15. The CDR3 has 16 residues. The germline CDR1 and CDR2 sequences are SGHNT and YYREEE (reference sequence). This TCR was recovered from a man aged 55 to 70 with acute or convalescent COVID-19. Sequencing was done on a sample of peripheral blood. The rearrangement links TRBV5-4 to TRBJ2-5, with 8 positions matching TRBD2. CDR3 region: CASSGRERESKGTQYF. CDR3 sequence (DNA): TGTGCCAGCAGCGGGCGGGAGCGGGAGTCCAAGGGGACCCAGTACTTC.